This is a list of T cell receptor beta chains from one sample in a study of identical twins. TCRdb reprocessed the 5' RACE reads with MiXCR, giving one entry per CDR3 protein. The sample gives approximately 530,000 distinct CDR3 sequences, more than 20% of which show up once; 0.4% to 0.6% is in the top ten. The sample also formed part of further work on yellow fever vaccine responses in identical twins.

Sequenced: CD4+ T cells sorted from blood. Receptor source: a woman in her late teens or twenties in good health. The CDR3 runs from the conserved cysteine through the conserved F or W. The D gene is left open where the match is weak. Where a row states a size, it is once, few, many or the class of an expanded clone; other rows omit it.

CDR3 DNA: TGTGCCAGCAGCTTTACAGGTTCTAAAGAGACCCAGTACTTC
CDR3 protein: CASSFTGSKETQYF
V gene: TRBV5-6
J gene: TRBJ2-5
D gene: .
clone size: .

CDR3 DNA: TGTGCCAGCAGCAGACTAGCGGGAGGTGCGGACACCGGGGAGCTGTTTTTT
CDR3 protein: CASSRLAGGADTGELFF
V gene: TRBV12-3/TRBV12-4
J gene: TRBJ2-2
D gene: TRBD2
clone size: few

CDR3 DNA: TGCAGTGCTAGTCCCGGAGGGACAGGGGGTCCAGATACGCAGTATTTT
CDR3 protein: CSASPGGTGGPDTQYF
V gene: TRBV20-1
J gene: TRBJ2-3
D gene: TRBD1
clone size: .

CDR3 DNA: TGCGCCAGCAGCCGCGACTTAGGGGTCACAGATACGCAGTATTTT
CDR3 protein: CASSRDLGVTDTQYF
V gene: TRBV5-1
J gene: TRBJ2-3
D gene: .
clone size: .

CDR3 DNA: TGTGCCAGCAGCAACCTAGCGGGACAGACCCAGTACTTC
CDR3 protein: CASSNLAGQTQYF
V gene: TRBV7-6
J gene: TRBJ2-5
D gene: TRBD2
clone size: few

CDR3 DNA: TGTGCCAGCAGTCTCTCAGGGGCAACTAATGAAAAACTGTTTTTT
CDR3 protein: CASSLSGATNEKLFF
V gene: TRBV6-1
J gene: TRBJ1-4
D gene: .
clone size: few

CDR3 DNA: TGCAGTGCCGATGACAGGAACACTGAAGCTTTCTTT
CDR3 protein: CSADDRNTEAFF
V gene: TRBV20-1
J gene: TRBJ1-1
D gene: .
clone size: few

CDR3 DNA: TGTGCCAGCAGCTTAGCGACAACTAGCACAGATACGCAGTATTTT
CDR3 protein: CASSLATTSTDTQYF
V gene: TRBV7-6
J gene: TRBJ2-3
D gene: .
clone size: few

CDR3 DNA: TGTGCCAGCAGCTTAAGGGGAGCGGGAGAAGGGCCCGGGGAGCTGTTTTTT
CDR3 protein: CASSLRGAGEGPGELFF
V gene: TRBV7-6
J gene: TRBJ2-2
D gene: TRBD2
clone size: many

CDR3 DNA: TGCAGTGCCTATCAGACAGGGGTTGGAGAGACCCAGTACTTC
CDR3 protein: CSAYQTGVGETQYF
V gene: TRBV20-1
J gene: TRBJ2-5
D gene: TRBD1
clone size: .

CDR3 DNA: TGTGCCAGCAGCTTGGATGGGACAGAGGCCTACGAGCAGTACTTC
CDR3 protein: CASSLDGTEAYEQYF
V gene: TRBV11-3
J gene: TRBJ2-7
D gene: TRBD1
clone size: .

CDR3 DNA: TGTGCCAGCAGCTTAAGGGGGCCTGGGGGACCGGGCCACGAGCAGTACTTC
CDR3 protein: CASSLRGPGGPGHEQYF
V gene: TRBV7-2
J gene: TRBJ2-7
D gene: TRBD1
clone size: .

CDR3 DNA: TGTGCCAGCAGCTCGACAGGGGCAGCTGAAGCTTTCTTT
CDR3 protein: CASSSTGAAEAFF
V gene: TRBV7-9
J gene: TRBJ1-1
D gene: TRBD1
clone size: .

CDR3 DNA: TGTGCCAGCAGCGTGGTAGGGGCCGTCGCTGGGGCTTTCTTT
CDR3 protein: CASSVVGAVAGAFF
V gene: TRBV7-9
J gene: TRBJ1-1
D gene: .
clone size: few

CDR3 DNA: TGCGCCAGCAGCTTGGACGTTAGCGCCCCCTTACCGTTCTTC
CDR3 protein: CASSLDVSAPLPFF
V gene: TRBV5-1
J gene: TRBJ2-1
D gene: .
clone size: few

CDR3 DNA: TGCAGCGAGACTAGCGGGGGGGCTAATGAGCAGTTCTTC
CDR3 protein: CSETSGGANEQFF
V gene: TRBV29-1
J gene: TRBJ2-1
D gene: TRBD2
clone size: .

CDR3 DNA: TGTGCCAGCAGCCCGACTAGCGGGAGCTATACGCAGTATTTT
CDR3 protein: CASSPTSGSYTQYF
V gene: TRBV3-1
J gene: TRBJ2-3
D gene: TRBD2
clone size: few

CDR3 DNA: TGTGCCAGCAGTTACTCGAATGGTAATGAAAAACTGTTTTTT
CDR3 protein: CASSYSNGNEKLFF
V gene: TRBV6-5
J gene: TRBJ1-4
D gene: .
clone size: few

CDR3 DNA: TGTGCCAGCAGGGACGGACTAGCGGGAGCCACCTACGAGCAGTACTTC
CDR3 protein: CASRDGLAGATYEQYF
V gene: TRBV2
J gene: TRBJ2-7
D gene: TRBD2
clone size: .

CDR3 DNA: TGCAGTGCTAGGCCGGGACAGAACACTGAAGCTTTCTTT
CDR3 protein: CSARPGQNTEAFF
V gene: TRBV20-1
J gene: TRBJ1-1
D gene: .
clone size: .

CDR3 DNA: TGTGCCAGCAGTTACTCTCCTCGAGGGAAAAACATTCAGTACTTC
CDR3 protein: CASSYSPRGKNIQYF
V gene: TRBV6-5
J gene: TRBJ2-4
D gene: .
clone size: .

CDR3 DNA: TGTGCCACCAGCAGAGAGCAGGGGGGGCATCAGCCCCAGCATTTT
CDR3 protein: CATSREQGGHQPQHF
V gene: TRBV15
J gene: TRBJ1-5
D gene: TRBD1
clone size: .

CDR3 DNA: TGTGCCAGCAGTTACAACAGGGGATCCCAGCCCCAGCATTTT
CDR3 protein: CASSYNRGSQPQHF
V gene: TRBV6-2/TRBV6-3
J gene: TRBJ1-5
D gene: TRBD1
clone size: few

CDR3 DNA: TGCAGCGCGAGTCTAGCGGGAGGGAGCGAGCAGTACTTC
CDR3 protein: CSASLAGGSEQYF
V gene: TRBV29-1
J gene: TRBJ2-7
D gene: TRBD2
clone size: .

CDR3 DNA: TGCAGTGCTAAGGGGCAGGCCAATCAGCCCCAGCATTTT
CDR3 protein: CSAKGQANQPQHF
V gene: TRBV20-1
J gene: TRBJ1-5
D gene: .
clone size: .

CDR3 DNA: TGCGCCAGCAGCTTAGGCGGGGTTGTCCAAGAGACCCAGTACTTC
CDR3 protein: CASSLGGVVQETQYF
V gene: TRBV5-1
J gene: TRBJ2-5
D gene: .
clone size: .

CDR3 DNA: TGTGCCAGCAGTACAGAGTATGGCTACACCTTC
CDR3 protein: CASSTEYGYTF
V gene: TRBV6-2/TRBV6-3
J gene: TRBJ1-2
D gene: .
clone size: .

CDR3 DNA: TGCGCCAGCAGCTTGGTGGCTAGCGGGCTTACGTCCTACGAGCAGTACTTC
CDR3 protein: CASSLVASGLTSYEQYF
V gene: TRBV5-1
J gene: TRBJ2-7
D gene: TRBD2
clone size: .